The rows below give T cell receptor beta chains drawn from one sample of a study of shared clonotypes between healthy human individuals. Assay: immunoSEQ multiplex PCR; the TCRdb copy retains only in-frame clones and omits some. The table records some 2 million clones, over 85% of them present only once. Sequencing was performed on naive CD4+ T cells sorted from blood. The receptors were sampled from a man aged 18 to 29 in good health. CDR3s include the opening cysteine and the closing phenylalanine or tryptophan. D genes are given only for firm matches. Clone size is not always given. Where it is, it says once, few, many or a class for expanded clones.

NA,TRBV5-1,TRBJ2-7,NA,CASSPAYYQGAYEQYF,TGCGCCAGCAGCCCTGCTTATTACCAGGGAGCCTACGAGCAGTACTTC
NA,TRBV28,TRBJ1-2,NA,CASSPILWAWDNYGYTF,TGTGCCAGCAGTCCCATACTCTGGGCCTGGGATAACTATGGCTACACCTTC
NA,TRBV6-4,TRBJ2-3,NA,CASSVLSLGCTDTQYF,TGTGCCAGCAGTGTCCTGAGCTTAGGGTGCACAGATACGCAGTATTTT
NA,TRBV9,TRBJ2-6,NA,CASRAGSGANVLTF,TGTGCCAGCAGGGCGGGGTCTGGGGCCAACGTCCTGACTTTC
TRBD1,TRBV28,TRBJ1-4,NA,CASSPGDRHYEKLFF,TGTGCCAGCAGTCCGGGGGACAGACATTATGAAAAACTGTTTTTT
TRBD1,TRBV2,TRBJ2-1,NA,CASRLRDRELNEQFF,TGTGCCAGCAGGCTCCGGGACAGGGAATTAAATGAGCAGTTCTTC
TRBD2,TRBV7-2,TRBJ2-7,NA,CASSPGTSGRDEQYF,TGTGCCAGCAGCCCCGGGACTAGCGGGAGGGATGAGCAGTACTTC
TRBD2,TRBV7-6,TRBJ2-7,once,CASSLGATSNSYEQYF,TGTGCCAGCAGCTTAGGGGCGACTAGCAACTCCTACGAGCAGTACTTC
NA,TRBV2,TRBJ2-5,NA,CASSRDGLETQYF,TGTGCCAGCAGCCGAGACGGGCTAGAGACCCAGTACTTC
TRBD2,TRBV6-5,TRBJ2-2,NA,CASSWGGRDAGELFF,TGTGCCAGCAGCTGGGGGGGGAGGGACGCCGGGGAGCTGTTTTTT
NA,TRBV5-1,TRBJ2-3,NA,CASHNGADTQYF,TGCGCCAGCCATAACGGGGCAGATACGCAGTATTTT
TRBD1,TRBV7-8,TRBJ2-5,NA,CASSSPGQGTTQYF,TGTGCCAGCAGCTCCCCGGGACAGGGTACGACCCAGTACTTC
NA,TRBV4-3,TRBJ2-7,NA,CASSQESGGTYEQYF,TGCGCCAGCAGCCAAGAGTCCGGGGGCACCTACGAGCAGTACTTC
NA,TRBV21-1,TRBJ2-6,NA,CASSKSGRLSGANVLTF,TGTGCCAGCAGCAAAAGTGGACGGCTCTCTGGGGCCAACGTCCTGACTTTC
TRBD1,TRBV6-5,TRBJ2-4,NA,CAQGTGGAKNIQYF,TGTGCCCAGGGGACAGGTGGTGCCAAAAACATTCAGTACTTC
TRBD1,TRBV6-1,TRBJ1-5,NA,CASSEGQAYNQPQHF,TGTGCCAGCAGTGAGGGACAGGCATACAATCAGCCCCAGCATTTT
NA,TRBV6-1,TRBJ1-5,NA,CASSETGLQPQHF,TGTGCCAGCAGTGAAACAGGGTTGCAGCCCCAGCATTTT
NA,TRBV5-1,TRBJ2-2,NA,CASSPQTLFYGQPANTGELFF,TGCGCCAGCAGCCCCCAAACCCTTTTTTATGGACAGCCCGCGAACACCGGGGAGCTGTTTTTT
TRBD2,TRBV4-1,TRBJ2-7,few,CASSQGGGVTDEQYF,TGCGCCAGCAGCCAAGGCGGGGGGGTGACGGACGAGCAGTACTTC
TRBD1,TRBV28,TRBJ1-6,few,CASSHRNLGTAYNSPLHF,TGTGCCAGCAGTCACCGAAATTTGGGGACAGCTTACAATTCACCCCTCCACTTT
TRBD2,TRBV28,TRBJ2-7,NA,CASKKIAGIHEQYF,TGTGCCAGCAAAAAGATAGCGGGAATCCACGAGCAGTACTTC
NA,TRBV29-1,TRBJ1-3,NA,CSVDSHSGNTIYF,TGCAGCGTTGATAGCCACTCTGGAAACACCATATATTTT
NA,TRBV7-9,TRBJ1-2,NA,CASSPGDGSYGYTF,TGTGCCAGCAGCCCAGGGGACGGAAGCTATGGCTACACCTTC
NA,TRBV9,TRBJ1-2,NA,CASSVELGNNYGYTF,TGTGCCAGCAGCGTAGAACTCGGGAATAACTATGGCTACACCTTC
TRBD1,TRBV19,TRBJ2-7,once,CASGTGSSYEQYF,TGTGCCAGTGGGACAGGGTCTTCCTACGAGCAGTACTTC
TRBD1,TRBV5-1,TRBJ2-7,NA,CASSLEDRVREQYF,TGCGCCAGCAGCTTGGAGGACAGGGTTCGCGAGCAGTACTTC
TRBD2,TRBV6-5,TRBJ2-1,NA,CASSRLTSGYNEQFF,TGTGCCAGCAGTCGCTTGACTAGCGGCTACAATGAGCAGTTCTTC
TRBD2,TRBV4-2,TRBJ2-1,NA,CASSQDLTSGPYNEQFF,TGTGCCAGCAGCCAAGATCTCACTAGCGGGCCTTACAATGAGCAGTTCTTC
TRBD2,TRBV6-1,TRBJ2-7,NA,CASSWTSGIYEQYF,TGTGCCAGCAGCTGGACTAGCGGAATCTACGAGCAGTACTTC
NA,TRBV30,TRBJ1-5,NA,CAWSAGRVRWGNQPQHF,TGTGCCTGGAGTGCGGGCAGGGTACGATGGGGCAATCAGCCCCAGCATTTT
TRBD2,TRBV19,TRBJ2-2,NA,CASSPQASGLPNTGELFF,TGTGCCAGTAGTCCTCAGGCTAGCGGTTTACCGAACACCGGGGAGCTGTTTTTT
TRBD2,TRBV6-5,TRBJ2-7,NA,CASKKAGADYEQYF,TGTGCCAGCAAGAAAGCGGGAGCAGATTACGAGCAGTACTTC
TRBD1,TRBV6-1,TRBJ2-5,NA,CASSMGQGYETQYF,TGTGCCAGCAGTATGGGACAGGGTTATGAGACCCAGTACTTC
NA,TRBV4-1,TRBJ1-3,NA,CASSQPRESGNTIYF,TGCGCCAGCAGCCAACCTCGGGAATCTGGAAACACCATATATTTT
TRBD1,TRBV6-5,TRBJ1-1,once,CASSTPDRVGTEAFF,TGTGCCAGCAGTACGCCTGACAGGGTAGGCACTGAAGCTTTCTTT
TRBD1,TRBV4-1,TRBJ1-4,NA,CASSQTFPPNVPRRDRDEKLFF,TGCGCCAGCAGCCAAACGTTCCCTCCGAATGTTCCCCGCCGGGACAGGGACGAAAAACTGTTTTTT
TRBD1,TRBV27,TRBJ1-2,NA,CASSSRQGSGYTF,TGTGCCAGCAGTTCCCGACAGGGCTCTGGCTACACCTTC